The 21 T cell receptor beta chains presented below share a single source sample, sequenced in a study of a mutant IDH1 vaccine in newly diagnosed glioma (dated by TCRdb to about 2021). Libraries were prepared through the immunoSEQ multiplex PCR assay. The source is immuneACCESS, and TCRdb retained only in-frame sequences with V and J called. Part of the clones is not carried over; for the studies checked, unresolved V genes explain less than half of this, and the remainder is unexplained. A total of tens of thousands of clones appear in this sample, roughly 78% of them only once. Jointly, the top ten make up over 7.5% of the sample. Read against the paper, the sample's time point label means: baseline, week 1 (first vaccination visit). The sample's treatment or condition label, decoded: pre-vaccination baseline after standard-of-care therapy. Source: PBMCs, taken from a glioma patient treated with radiotherapy, temozolomide or both. These receptors originate from a man aged 35 to 55 with glioma. Some clones in this sample may be carry-over from other donors' samples.

The V call is TRBV6-4, the J call TRBJ1-2; TRBD1 matches 12 bases. Germline CDR1 is MRHNA and CDR2 is SNTAGT. The CDR3 length is 16 residues. V shed 6 bases, J shed 1 base, and the junction held 6 bases outside the gene matches. CDR3 protein: CASSGTGGARNYGYTF. CDR3 DNA: TGTGCCAGCAGCGGGACAGGGGGCGCCCGTAACTATGGCTACACCTTC.

The CDR3 sequence: CASSPERQGNQPQHF. DNA of the CDR3: TGTGCCAGCAGTCCGGAACGACAGGGAAATCAGCCCCAGCATTTT. The V gene is TRBV28, the J gene TRBJ1-5; TRBD1 matches 7 bases. Trimming removed 5 bases from V and 4 bases from J; junction bases left unmatched: 8. The CDR3 has 15 residues. Germline values: CDR1 MDHEN, CDR2 SYDVKM.

The chain carries TRBV27 and TRBJ2-5, with D perhaps given as TRBD1 or TRBD2 (6 bases each). V lost 10 bases to trimming and J lost 4 bases, with 13 bases between them. This CDR3 is 12 amino acids long. Germline CDR1 is MNHEY and CDR2 is SMNVEV (reference sequence). The CDR3 is CANPQGGETQYF. CDR3 nucleotides: TGTGCCAACCCACAGGGAGGAGAGACCCAGTACTTC.

This clone was recorded only once. This chain joins TRBV5-6 and TRBJ1-4; D remains ambiguous. CDR3 length: 14 residues. Trimming shortened V by 1 base and J by 8 bases, and 12 bases separated the two germline ends. Germline loops: CDR1 SGHDT, CDR2 YYEEEE. The CDR3 here is CASSLFVGSEKLFF. The DNA for the CDR3 is TGTGCCAGCAGCTTGTTTGTGGGGAGCGAAAAACTGTTTTTT.

The chain links TRBV5-6 to TRBJ2-7; 11 bases map to TRBD2. The CDR3 has 15 amino acids. From germline, CDR1 is SGHDT and CDR2 YYEEEE. V shed 3 bases and J 5 bases; nucleotides not matched to a gene: 7. CDR3 loop: CASSYQTSGVDEQYF. In nucleotides, the CDR3 is TGTGCCAGCAGCTACCAGACTAGCGGGGTCGACGAGCAGTACTTC.

V gene TRBV30 combines with J gene TRBJ1-5; maybe TRBD1 (5 bases). CDR1 GTSNPN and CDR2 SVGIG come from the germline V gene (reference sequence). Trimming removed 2 bases from V and 9 bases from J, with 17 bases in between. The CDR3 covers 14 residues. The chain's CDR3 is CAWSPPGLALPQHF. The CDR3 region has the DNA TGTGCCTGGAGTCCCCCGGGACTGGCCCTGCCCCAGCATTTT.

This clone was detected once. This rearrangement joins TRBV19 to TRBJ1-1, with D maybe TRBD1 (5 bases). The CDR3 spans 13 residues. V lost 5 bases, J lost 1 base, and 8 bases lay in between. The germline V gene encodes CDR1 LNHDA and CDR2 SQIVND (reference sequence). Written as DNA, the CDR3 is TGTGCCAGTAGTTCGGGGCAGAACACTGAAGCTTTCTTT. Protein product: CASSSGQNTEAFF. Drawing the rest from reference TRBV19 and TRBJ1-1, the complete variable domain is DGGITQSPKYLFRKEGQNVTLSCEQNLNHDAMYWYRQDPGQGLRLIYYSQIVNDFQKGDIAEGYSVSREKKESFPLTVTSAQKNPTAFYLCASSSGQNTEAFFGQGTRLTVV.

The V and J genes are TRBV6-1 and TRBJ1-2; D call uncertain. V was pared by 2 bases and J by 4 bases, with 11 bases between. Germline values: CDR1 MNHNS, CDR2 SASEGT. The CDR3 extends over 14 amino acids. This chain's CDR3 is CASSESGEAYGYTF. CDR3 DNA: TGTGCCAGCAGTGAAAGTGGGGAAGCCTATGGCTACACCTTC.

The chain joins TRBV9 to TRBJ2-7; the D is unclear. The V and J ends lost 0 bases and 0 bases respectively, with 10 bases between them. The CDR3 sequence is 15 residues long. Germline CDR1 is SGDLS and CDR2 is YYNGEE. The CDR3 bases are TGTGCCAGCAGCGTAGAGGCCCAGAGCTCCTACGAGCAGTACTTC. This sequence encodes CASSVEAQSSYEQYF.

This chain connects TRBV6-4 to TRBJ2-3; 14 bases fit TRBD2. The ends lost 0 bases at V and 4 bases at J; junction bases unmatched: 3. From germline, CDR1 is MRHNA and CDR2 SNTAGT. The CDR3 consists of 17 residues. The CDR3 nucleotides read TGTGCCAGCAGTGACTCGCCGACTAGCGGGGGGGCAGATACGCAGTATTTT. It is translated as CASSDSPTSGGADTQYF.

This clone has just one count. The rearrangement links TRBV10-1 to TRBJ1-5; 7 nucleotides line up with TRBD1. Germline V gene lookup returns CDR1 WNHNN and CDR2 SYGVQD (reference sequence). The CDR3 spans 15 residues. V gave up 7 bases and J gave up 3 bases; unmatched junction bases: 9. The CDR3 spells CASTKDDRVNQPQHF. In DNA form, the CDR3 reads TGCGCCAGCACCAAGGATGACAGGGTCAATCAGCCCCAGCATTTT.

The chain uses TRBV5-1 and TRBJ2-5; no definite D call. V was trimmed by 4 bases and J by 6 bases, leaving 7 bases between them. Germline lookup yields CDR1 SGHRS and CDR2 YFSETQ. This CDR3 has 11 amino acids. The CDR3 nucleotides read TGCGCCAGCAGCCTTTCCCAGACCCAGTACTTC. Translation gives CASSLSQTQYF.

The chain has TRBV19 and TRBJ2-5; 7 nucleotides align to TRBD1. The ends lost 7 bases at V and 1 base at J; junction bases unmatched: 15. The length of the CDR3 is 17 residues. The germline gives CDR1 LNHDA, CDR2 SQIVND (reference sequence). CDR3 coding DNA: TGTGCCAGTACCCCTAGGAAGGGGGCTCCTCTCCAAGAGACCCAGTACTTC. This translates into CASTPRKGAPLQETQYF.

This clone has only a few counts. This rearrangement joins TRBV14 to TRBJ1-1, with 7 nucleotides matching TRBD1. The V and J ends lost 0 bases and 10 bases, in that order; junction bases with no gene match: 8. The CDR3 is 14 amino acids. Germline CDR1 reads SGHDN; CDR2 reads FVKESK. CDR3 in DNA: TGTGCCAGCAGCCAAGACGTGACAGGGCATCTAGCTTTCTTT. It yields the protein CASSQDVTGHLAFF.

The V call is TRBV27, the J call TRBJ2-1; 10 nucleotides align to TRBD1. Germline V gene lookup returns CDR1 MNHEY and CDR2 SMNVEV (reference sequence). CDR3 length equals 15 residues. After removal of 10 bases from V and 3 bases from J, the junction contained 9 bases not matched to a gene. The CDR3 is CATPIRDRGYNEQFF. The CDR3 coding sequence is TGTGCCACACCGATCCGGGACAGGGGCTACAATGAGCAGTTCTTC.

This rearrangement joins TRBV7-2 to TRBJ2-2; TRBD2 aligns across 9 bases. The CDR3 is 13 amino acids. Germline CDR1 SGHTA, CDR2 FQGNSA. V lost 8 bases and J lost 7; bases outside the gene matches: 5. In DNA, the CDR3 is TGTGCCAGCGGCGGGGGGGCGGGCGGGGAGCTGTTTTTT. As protein: CASGGGAGGELFF.

This clone was seen a handful of times. Here the CDR3 reads CASSPGQKNTEAFF. For the CDR3, the DNA is TGCGCCAGCAGCCCGGGACAGAAGAACACTGAAGCTTTCTTT. The chain employs TRBV5-1 and TRBJ1-1; 7 bases fit TRBD1. This CDR3 has 14 amino acids. V dropped 4 bases and J dropped 1; count of bases not matched to a gene: 4. Germline assignment: CDR1 SGHRS and CDR2 YFSETQ.

V is TRBV30 and J is TRBJ1-3, with 7 positions matching TRBD1. Per the germline V gene, CDR1 is GTSNPN and CDR2 is SVGIG (reference sequence). This CDR3 comprises 15 residues. V shed 3 bases and J 0 bases; nucleotides not matched to a gene: 5. CDR3 amino acids: CAWSRDSSSGNTIYF. In nucleotides, the CDR3 is TGTGCCTGGAGCCGGGACAGTTCCTCTGGAAACACCATATATTTT.

The rearrangement joins TRBV28 to TRBJ2-1; 13 nucleotides line up with TRBD2. Germline CDR1 reads MDHEN; CDR2 reads SYDVKM. V trimming: 5 bases; J trimming: 5 bases; junction bases outside the gene matches: 9. The length of the CDR3 is 17 residues. CDR3 bases: TGTGCCAGCAGTGCCTTGACTAGCGGGGGGCCTGACAATGAGCAGTTCTTC. Protein sequence: CASSALTSGGPDNEQFF.

V usage is TRBV29-1 and J usage is TRBJ2-2; D gene ambiguous. V lost 4 bases, J lost 4 bases, and 7 bases lay in between. CDR3 length: 12 residues. Germline assignment: CDR1 SQVTM and CDR2 ANQGSEA. CDR3 protein: CSVGGGTGELFF. The DNA for the CDR3 is TGCAGCGTTGGTGGTGGCACCGGGGAGCTGTTTTTT.

The CDR3: CASSLSGTSGGYNEQFF. CDR3 in DNA: TGCGCCAGCAGCCTTTCCGGGACTAGCGGGGGGTACAATGAGCAGTTCTTC. The chain couples TRBV4-1 to TRBJ2-1; 15 nucleotides align to TRBD2. The CDR3 totals 17 residues. V dropped 4 bases and J dropped 4; count of bases not matched to a gene: 5. Germline assignment: CDR1 MGHRA and CDR2 YSYEKL.